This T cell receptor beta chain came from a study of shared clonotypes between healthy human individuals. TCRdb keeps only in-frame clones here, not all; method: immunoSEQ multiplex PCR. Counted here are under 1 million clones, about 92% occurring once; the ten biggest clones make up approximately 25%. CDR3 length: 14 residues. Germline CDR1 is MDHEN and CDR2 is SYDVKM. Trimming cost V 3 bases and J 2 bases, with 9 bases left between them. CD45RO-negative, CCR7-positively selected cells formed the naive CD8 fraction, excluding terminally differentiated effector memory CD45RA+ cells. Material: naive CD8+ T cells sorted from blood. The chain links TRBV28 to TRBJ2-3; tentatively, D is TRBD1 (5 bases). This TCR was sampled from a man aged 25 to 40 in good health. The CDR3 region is CASSFSGNTDTQYF. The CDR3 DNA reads TGTGCCAGCAGTTTTTCAGGGAACACAGATACGCAGTATTTT.